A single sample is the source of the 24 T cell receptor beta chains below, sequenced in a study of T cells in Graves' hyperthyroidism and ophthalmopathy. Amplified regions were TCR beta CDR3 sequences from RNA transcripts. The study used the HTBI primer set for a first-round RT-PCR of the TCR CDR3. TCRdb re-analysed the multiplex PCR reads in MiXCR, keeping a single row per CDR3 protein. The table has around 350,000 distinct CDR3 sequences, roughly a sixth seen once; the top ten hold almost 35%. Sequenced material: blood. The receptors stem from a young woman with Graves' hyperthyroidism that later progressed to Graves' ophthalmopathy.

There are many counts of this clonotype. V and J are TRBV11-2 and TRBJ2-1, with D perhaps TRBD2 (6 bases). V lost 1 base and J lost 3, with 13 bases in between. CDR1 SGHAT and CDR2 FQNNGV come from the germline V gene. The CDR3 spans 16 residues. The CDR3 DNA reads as TGTGCCAGCAGCTTAGGTAGTCGCGGGATCTACAATGAGCAGTTCTTC. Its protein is CASSLGSRGIYNEQFF.

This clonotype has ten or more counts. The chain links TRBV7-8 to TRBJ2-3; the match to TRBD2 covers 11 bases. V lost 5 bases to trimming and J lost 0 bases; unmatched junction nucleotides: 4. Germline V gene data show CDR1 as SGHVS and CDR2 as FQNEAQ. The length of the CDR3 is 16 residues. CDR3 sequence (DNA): TGTGCCAGCAGCCCAAGACTAGCGGGAAGCACAGATACGCAGTATTTT. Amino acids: CASSPRLAGSTDTQYF.

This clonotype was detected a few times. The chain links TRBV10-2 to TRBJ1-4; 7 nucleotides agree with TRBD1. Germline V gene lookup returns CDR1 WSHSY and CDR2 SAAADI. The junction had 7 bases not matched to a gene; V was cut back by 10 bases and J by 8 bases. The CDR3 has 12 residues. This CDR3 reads CATTGVSEKLFF. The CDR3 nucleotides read TGCGCCACCACAGGGGTGTCCGAAAAACTGTTTTTT.

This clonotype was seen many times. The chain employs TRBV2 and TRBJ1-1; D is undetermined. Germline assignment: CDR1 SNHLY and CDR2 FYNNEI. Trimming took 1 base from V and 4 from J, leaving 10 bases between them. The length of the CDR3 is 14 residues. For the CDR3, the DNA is TGTGCCAGCAGTGAAGGGGCGGGATTCACTGAAGCTTTCTTT. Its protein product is CASSEGAGFTEAFF.

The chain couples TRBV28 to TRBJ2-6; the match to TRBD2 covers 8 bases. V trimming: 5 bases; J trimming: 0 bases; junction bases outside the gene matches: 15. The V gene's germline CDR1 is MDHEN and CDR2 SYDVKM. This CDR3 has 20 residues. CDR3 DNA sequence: TGTGCCAGCAGTACTACGGGGGGGGGATTCCAGGTCTCTGGGGCCAACGTCCTGACTTTC. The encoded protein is CASSTTGGGFQVSGANVLTF. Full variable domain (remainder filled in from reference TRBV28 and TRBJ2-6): DVKVTQSSRYLVKRTGEKVFLECVQDMDHENMFWYRQDPGLGLRLIYFSYDVKMKEKGDIPEGYSVSREKKERFSLILESASTNQTSMYLCASSTTGGGFQVSGANVLTFGAGSRLTVL.

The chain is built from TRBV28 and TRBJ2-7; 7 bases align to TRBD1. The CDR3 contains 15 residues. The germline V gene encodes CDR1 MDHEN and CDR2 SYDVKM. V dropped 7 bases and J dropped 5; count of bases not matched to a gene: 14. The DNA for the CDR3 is TGTGCCAGCACCCGGACAGGCAAAGAACCCGACGAGCAGTACTTC. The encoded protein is CASTRTGKEPDEQYF.

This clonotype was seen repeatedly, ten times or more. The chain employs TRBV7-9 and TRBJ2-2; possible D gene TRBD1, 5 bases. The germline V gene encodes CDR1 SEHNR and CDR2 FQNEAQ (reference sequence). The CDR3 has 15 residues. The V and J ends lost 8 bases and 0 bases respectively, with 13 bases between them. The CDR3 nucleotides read TGTGCCAGCGAGGAAAGACAGCCGAACACCGGGGAGCTGTTTTTT. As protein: CASEERQPNTGELFF.

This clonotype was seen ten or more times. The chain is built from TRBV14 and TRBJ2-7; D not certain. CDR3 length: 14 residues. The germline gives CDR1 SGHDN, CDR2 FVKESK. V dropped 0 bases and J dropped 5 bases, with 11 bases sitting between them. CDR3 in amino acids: CASSQDIKGHEQYF. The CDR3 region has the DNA TGTGCCAGCAGCCAAGATATCAAGGGCCACGAGCAGTACTTC.

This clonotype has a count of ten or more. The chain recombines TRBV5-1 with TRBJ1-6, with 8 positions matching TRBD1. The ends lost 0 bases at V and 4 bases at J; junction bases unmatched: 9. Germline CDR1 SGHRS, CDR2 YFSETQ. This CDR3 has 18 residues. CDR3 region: CASSLERQGIQYNSPLHF. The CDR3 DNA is TGCGCCAGCAGCTTGGAACGACAGGGGATTCAGTATAATTCACCCCTCCACTTT.

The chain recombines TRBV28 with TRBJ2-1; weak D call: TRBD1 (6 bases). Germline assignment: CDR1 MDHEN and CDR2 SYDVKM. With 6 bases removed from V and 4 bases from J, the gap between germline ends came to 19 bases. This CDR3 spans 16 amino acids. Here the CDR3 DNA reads TGTGCCAGCAGCCCAACCTACCAGACAGGATACAATGAGCAGTTCTTC. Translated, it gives CASSPTYQTGYNEQFF.

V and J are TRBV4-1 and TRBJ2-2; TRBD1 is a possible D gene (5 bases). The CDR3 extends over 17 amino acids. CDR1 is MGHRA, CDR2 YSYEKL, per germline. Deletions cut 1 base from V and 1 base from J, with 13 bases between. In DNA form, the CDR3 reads TGCGCCAGCAGCCAAGTGTTCAGGGTAAAGAACACCGGGGAGCTGTTTTTT. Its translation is CASSQVFRVKNTGELFF.

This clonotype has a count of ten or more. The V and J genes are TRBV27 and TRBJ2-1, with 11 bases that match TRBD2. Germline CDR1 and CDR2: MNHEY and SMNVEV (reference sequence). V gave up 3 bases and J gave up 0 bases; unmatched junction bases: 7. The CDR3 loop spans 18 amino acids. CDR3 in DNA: TGTGCCAGCAGTTTCCCTAGCGGGGGGCGGAGCTCCTACAATGAGCAGTTCTTC. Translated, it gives CASSFPSGGRSSYNEQFF.

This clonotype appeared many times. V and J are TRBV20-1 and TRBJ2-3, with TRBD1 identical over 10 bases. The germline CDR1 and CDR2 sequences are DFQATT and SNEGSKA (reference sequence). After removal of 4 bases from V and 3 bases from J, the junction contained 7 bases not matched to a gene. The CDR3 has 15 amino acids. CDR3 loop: CSATPGQGLTDTQYF. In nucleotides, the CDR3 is TGCAGTGCTACACCGGGACAGGGGTTGACAGATACGCAGTATTTT.

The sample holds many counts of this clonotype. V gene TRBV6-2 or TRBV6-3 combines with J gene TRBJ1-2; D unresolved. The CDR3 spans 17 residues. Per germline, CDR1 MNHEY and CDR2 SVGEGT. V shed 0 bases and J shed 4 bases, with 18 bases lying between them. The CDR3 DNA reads TGTGCCAGCAGTTACTCGTCCGTTAGAGGAGATTCCTATGGCTACACCTTC. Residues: CASSYSSVRGDSYGYTF.

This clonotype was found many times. CDR3 sequence reads: CASSLGVLAGGYFSGELFF. The CDR3 coding sequence is TGTGCCAGCAGCTTAGGAGTGCTAGCGGGAGGGTATTTCTCCGGGGAGCTGTTTTTT. The genes are TRBV11-2 and TRBJ2-2, with 12 positions matching TRBD2. V gave up 1 base and J gave up 6 bases; unmatched junction bases: 12. Germline V lookup: CDR1 SGHAT, CDR2 FQNNGV. CDR3 size: 19 residues.

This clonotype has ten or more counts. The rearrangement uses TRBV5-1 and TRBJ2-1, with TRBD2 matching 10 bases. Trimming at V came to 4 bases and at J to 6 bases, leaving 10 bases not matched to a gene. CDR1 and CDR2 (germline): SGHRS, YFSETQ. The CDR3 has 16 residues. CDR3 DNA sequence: TGCGCCAGCAGCCCCTCACTAGCGGGATATTTCAATGAGCAGTTCTTC. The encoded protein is CASSPSLAGYFNEQFF.

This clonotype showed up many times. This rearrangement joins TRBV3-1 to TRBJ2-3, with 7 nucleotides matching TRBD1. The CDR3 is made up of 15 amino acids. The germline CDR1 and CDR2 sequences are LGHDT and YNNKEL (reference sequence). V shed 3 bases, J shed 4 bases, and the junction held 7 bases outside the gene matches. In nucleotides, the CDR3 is TGTGCCAGCAGCCATTTGACAGGGTTGTCAGATACGCAGTATTTT. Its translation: CASSHLTGLSDTQYF.

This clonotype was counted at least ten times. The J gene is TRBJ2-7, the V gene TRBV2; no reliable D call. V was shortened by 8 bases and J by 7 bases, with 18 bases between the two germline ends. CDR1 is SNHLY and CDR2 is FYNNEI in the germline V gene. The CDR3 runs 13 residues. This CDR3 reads CASSRSERSEQYF. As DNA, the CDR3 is TGTGCCAGCTCAAGAAGCGAAAGGAGTGAGCAGTACTTC.

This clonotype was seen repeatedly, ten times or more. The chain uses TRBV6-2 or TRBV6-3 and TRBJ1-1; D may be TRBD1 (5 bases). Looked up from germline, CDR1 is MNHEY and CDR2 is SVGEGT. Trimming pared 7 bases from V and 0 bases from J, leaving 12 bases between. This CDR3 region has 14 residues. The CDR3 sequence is CASIPGNMNTEAFF. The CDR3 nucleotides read TGTGCCAGCATCCCAGGGAACATGAACACTGAAGCTTTCTTT.

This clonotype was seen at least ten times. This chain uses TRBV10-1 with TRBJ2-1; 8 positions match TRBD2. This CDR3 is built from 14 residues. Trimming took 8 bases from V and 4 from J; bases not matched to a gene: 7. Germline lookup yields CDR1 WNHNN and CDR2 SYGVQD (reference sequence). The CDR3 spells CASEAGAGYNEQFF. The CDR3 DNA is TGCGCCAGCGAAGCGGGGGCAGGGTACAATGAGCAGTTCTTC.

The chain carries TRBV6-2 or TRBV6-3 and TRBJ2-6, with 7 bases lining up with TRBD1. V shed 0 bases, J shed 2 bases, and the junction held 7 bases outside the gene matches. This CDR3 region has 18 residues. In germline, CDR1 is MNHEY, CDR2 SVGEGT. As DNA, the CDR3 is TGTGCCAGCAGTTACTCAGACAGGGTATTTACTGGGGCCAACGTCCTGACTTTC. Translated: CASSYSDRVFTGANVLTF.

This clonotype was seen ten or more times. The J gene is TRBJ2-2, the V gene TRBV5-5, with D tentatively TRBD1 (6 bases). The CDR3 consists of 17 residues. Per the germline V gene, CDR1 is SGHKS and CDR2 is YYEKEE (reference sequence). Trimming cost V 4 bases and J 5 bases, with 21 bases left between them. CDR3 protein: CASSREIQGMGTGELFF. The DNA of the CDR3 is TGTGCCAGCAGCCGTGAAATACAGGGAATGGGGACCGGGGAGCTGTTTTTT.

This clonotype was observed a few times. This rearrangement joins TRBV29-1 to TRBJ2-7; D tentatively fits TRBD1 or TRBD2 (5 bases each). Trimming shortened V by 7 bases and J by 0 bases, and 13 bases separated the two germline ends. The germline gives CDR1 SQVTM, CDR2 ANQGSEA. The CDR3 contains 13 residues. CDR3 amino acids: CSGGTGDSYEQYF. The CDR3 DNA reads TGCAGCGGAGGGACGGGTGACTCCTACGAGCAGTACTTC.

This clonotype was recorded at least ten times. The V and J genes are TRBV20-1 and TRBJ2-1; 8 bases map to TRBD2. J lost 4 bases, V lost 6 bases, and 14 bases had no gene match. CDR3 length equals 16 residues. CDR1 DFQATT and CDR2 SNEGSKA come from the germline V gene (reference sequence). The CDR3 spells CSANPQRERFYNEQFF. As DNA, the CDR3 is TGCAGTGCCAACCCCCAGCGGGAGCGGTTTTACAATGAGCAGTTCTTC.